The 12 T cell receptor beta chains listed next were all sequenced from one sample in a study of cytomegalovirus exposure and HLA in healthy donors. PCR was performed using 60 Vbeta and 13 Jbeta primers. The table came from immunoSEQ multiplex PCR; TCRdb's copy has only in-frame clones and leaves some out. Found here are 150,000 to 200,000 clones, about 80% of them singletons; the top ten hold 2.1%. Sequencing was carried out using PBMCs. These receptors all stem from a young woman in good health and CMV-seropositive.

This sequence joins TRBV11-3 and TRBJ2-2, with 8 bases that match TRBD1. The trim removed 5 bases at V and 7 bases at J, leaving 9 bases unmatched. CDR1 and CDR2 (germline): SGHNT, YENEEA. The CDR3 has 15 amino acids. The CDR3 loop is CASSLMTGAGGELFF. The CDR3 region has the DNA TGTGCCAGCAGCCTCATGACAGGGGCGGGCGGGGAGCTGTTTTTT. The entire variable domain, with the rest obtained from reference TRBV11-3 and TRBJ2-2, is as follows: EAGVVQSPRYKIIEKKQPVAFWCNPISGHNTLYWYLQNLGQGPELLIRYENEEAVDDSQLPKDRFSAERLKGVDSTLKIQPAELGDSAVYLCASSLMTGAGGELFFGEGSRLTVL.

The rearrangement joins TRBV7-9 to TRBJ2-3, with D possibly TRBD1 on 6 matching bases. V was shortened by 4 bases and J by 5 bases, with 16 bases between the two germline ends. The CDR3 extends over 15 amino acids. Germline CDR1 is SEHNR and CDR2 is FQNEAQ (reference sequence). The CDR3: CASSSAHRAIDTQYF. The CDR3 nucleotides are TGTGCCAGCAGCTCGGCGCACAGGGCCATAGATACGCAGTATTTT.

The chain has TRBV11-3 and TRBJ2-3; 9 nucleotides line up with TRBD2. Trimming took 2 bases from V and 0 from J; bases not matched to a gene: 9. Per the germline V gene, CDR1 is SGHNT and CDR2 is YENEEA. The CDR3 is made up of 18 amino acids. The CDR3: CASSLYGASGTSTDTQYF. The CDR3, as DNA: TGTGCCAGCAGCTTATACGGGGCTAGCGGGACTAGCACAGATACGCAGTATTTT.

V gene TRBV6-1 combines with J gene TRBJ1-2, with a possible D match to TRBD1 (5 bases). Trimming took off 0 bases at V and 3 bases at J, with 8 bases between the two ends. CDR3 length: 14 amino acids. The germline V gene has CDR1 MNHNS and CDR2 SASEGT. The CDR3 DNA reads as TGTGCCAGCAGTGAAGCGGGGGGTTACTATGGCTACACCTTC. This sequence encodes CASSEAGGYYGYTF.

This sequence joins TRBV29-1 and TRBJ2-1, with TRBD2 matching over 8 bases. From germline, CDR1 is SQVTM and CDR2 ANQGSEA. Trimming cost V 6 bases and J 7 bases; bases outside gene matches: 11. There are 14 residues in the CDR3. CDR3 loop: CSVDTGGLGNEQFF. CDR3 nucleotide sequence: TGCAGCGTCGACACGGGGGGGCTAGGAAATGAGCAGTTCTTC.

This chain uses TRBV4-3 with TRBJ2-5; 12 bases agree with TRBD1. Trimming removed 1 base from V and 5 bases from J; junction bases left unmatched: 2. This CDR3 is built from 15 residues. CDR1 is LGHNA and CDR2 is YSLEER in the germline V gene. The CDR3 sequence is CASSQGDRGRETQYF. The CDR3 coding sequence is TGCGCCAGCAGCCAAGGGGACAGGGGGCGGGAGACCCAGTACTTC.

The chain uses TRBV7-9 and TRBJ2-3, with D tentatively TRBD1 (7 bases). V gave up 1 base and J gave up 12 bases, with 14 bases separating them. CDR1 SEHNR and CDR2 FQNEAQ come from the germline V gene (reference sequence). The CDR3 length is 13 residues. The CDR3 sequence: CASSLVWGDSQYF. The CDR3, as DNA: TGTGCCAGCAGCTTAGTTTGGGGGGACAGTCAGTATTTT.

In DNA, the CDR3 is TGTGCCAGCAGCCAAGTAAGATCCGTGGGGAGGGAGCAGTTCTTC. Translation gives CASSQVRSVGREQFF. This sequence joins TRBV14 and TRBJ2-1, with TRBD2 as a possible D gene (6 bases). Trimming cost V 1 base and J 10 bases, with 17 bases left between them. CDR1 is SGHDN and CDR2 is FVKESK in the germline V gene. The CDR3 sequence is 15 residues long.

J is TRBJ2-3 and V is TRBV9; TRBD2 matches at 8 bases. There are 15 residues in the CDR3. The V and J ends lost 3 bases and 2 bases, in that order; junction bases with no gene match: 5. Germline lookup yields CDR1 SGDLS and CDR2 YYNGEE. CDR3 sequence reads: CASSARGGPTDTQYF. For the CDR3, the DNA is TGTGCCAGCAGCGCCCGGGGGGGCCCCACAGATACGCAGTATTTT.

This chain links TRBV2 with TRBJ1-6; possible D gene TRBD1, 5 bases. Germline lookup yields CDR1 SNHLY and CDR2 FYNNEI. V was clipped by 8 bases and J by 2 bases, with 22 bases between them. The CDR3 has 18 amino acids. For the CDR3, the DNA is TGTGCCAGCTTGACCATCGGGGGTGGGGGTCCCTATAATTCACCCCTCCACTTT. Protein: CASLTIGGGGPYNSPLHF.

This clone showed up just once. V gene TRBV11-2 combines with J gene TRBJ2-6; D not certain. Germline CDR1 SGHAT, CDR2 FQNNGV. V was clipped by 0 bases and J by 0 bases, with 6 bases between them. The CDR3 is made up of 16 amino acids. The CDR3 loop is CASSLERFSGANVLTF. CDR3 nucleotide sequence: TGTGCCAGCAGCTTAGAGCGGTTCTCTGGGGCCAACGTCCTGACTTTC.

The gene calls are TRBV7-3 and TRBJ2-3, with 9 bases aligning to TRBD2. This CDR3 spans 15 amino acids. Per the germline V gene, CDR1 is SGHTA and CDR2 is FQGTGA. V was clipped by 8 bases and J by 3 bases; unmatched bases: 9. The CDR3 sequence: CASSSSSGVTDTQYF. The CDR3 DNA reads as TGTGCCAGCTCCAGCTCTAGCGGGGTAACAGATACGCAGTATTTT.